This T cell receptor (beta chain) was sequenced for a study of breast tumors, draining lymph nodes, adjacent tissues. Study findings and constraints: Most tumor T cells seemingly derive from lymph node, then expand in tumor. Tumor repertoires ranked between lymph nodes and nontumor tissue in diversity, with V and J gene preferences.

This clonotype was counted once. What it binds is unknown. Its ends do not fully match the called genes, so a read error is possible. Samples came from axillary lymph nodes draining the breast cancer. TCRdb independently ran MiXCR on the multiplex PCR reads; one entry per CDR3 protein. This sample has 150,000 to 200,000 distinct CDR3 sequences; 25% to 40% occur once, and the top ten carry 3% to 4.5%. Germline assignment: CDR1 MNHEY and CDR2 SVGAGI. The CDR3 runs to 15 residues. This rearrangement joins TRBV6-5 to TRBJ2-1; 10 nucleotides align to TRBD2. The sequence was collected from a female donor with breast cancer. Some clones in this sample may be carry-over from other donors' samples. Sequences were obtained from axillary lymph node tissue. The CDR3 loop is CASSLAGEGYNEQSF. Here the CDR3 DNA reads TGTGCCAGCAGTCTAGCGGGAGAAGGTTACAATGAGCAGTCCTTC.